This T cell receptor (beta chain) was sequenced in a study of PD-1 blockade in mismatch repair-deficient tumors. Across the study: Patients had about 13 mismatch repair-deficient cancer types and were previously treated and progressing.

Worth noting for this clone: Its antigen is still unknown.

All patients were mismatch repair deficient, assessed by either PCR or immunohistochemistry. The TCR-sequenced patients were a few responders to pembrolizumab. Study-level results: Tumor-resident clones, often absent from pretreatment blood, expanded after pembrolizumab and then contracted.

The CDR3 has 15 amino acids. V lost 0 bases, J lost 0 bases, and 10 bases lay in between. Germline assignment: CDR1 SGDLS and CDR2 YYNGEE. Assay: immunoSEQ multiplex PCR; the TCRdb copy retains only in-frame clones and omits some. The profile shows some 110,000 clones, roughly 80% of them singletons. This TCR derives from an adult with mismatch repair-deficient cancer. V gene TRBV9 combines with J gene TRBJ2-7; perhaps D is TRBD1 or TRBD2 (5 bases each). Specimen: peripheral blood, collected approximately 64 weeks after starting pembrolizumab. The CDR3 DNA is TGTGCCAGCAGCGTAGGGGCAGGGAGCTCCTACGAGCAGTACTTC. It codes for CASSVGAGSSYEQYF. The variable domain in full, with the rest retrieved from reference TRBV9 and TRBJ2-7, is DSGVTQTPKHLITATGQRVTLRCSPRSGDLSVYWYQQSLDQGLQFLIQYYNGEERAKGNILERFSAQQFPDLHSELNLSSLELGDSALYFCASSVGAGSSYEQYFGPGTRLTVT.